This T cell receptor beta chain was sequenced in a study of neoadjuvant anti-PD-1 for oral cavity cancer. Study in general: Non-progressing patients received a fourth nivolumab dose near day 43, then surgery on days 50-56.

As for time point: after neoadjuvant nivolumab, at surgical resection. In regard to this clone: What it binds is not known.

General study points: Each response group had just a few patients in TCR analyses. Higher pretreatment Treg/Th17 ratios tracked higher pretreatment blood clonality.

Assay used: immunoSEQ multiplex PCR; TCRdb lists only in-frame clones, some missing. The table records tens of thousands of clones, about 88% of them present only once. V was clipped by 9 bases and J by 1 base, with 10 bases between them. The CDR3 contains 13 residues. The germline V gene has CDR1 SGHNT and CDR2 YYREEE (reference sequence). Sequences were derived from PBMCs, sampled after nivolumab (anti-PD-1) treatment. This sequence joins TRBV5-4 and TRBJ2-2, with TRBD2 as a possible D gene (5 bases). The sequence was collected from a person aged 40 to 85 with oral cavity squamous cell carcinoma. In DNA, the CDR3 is TGTGCCACGGGGAGTAGGAACACCGGGGAGCTGTTTTTT. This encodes CATGSRNTGELFF.